The clone carrying this T cell receptor (beta chain) showed up just once. Its specificity is unknown. The PCR employed 60 Vbeta primers together with 13 Jbeta primers. Repertoires were generated with immunoSEQ multiplex PCR, while TCRdb's copy carries only in-frame clones and drops some. The data hold about 200,000 clones, with roughly 68% observed a single time. This sample stems from a study of cytomegalovirus exposure and HLA in healthy donors. The study, taken as a whole, reports: Researchers counted some 150 TCR beta chains as cytomegalovirus-associated.

Germline V gene sequence: CDR1 MNHEY, CDR2 SMNVEV (reference sequence). The J segment lost 7 bases and the V segment lost 7 bases, leaving 10 bases of the junction unmatched. The CDR3 is made up of 15 amino acids. J is TRBJ1-4 and V is TRBV27; 9 nucleotides match TRBD1. Material: PBMCs. The TCR sequence derives from a woman aged 30 to 39 in good health and CMV-seronegative. CDR3 coding DNA: TGTGCCAGCACCTCCCTACAGGGGGCGGGTGAAAAACTGTTTTTT. This sequence encodes CASTSLQGAGEKLFF.